This T cell receptor beta chain was observed in a study of vaccination effects on CD4 cells after COVID-19. Study in general: The study obtained samples from two convalescent patients 16 days and one week before vaccination. Study observations and caveats: By a late point after vaccination, infection- and vaccine-induced clones had shrunk markedly through clonal contraction.

CD4+ T cell isolation took place after more than eight days of culture. Sometime from March through December 2020, the person acquired a SARS-CoV-2 infection that PCR confirmed. This clone was seen only a few times. Antigen unknown. Germline CDR1 and CDR2: GTSNPN and SVGIG (reference sequence). This CDR3 region has 14 residues. The V end lost 6 bases, the J end lost 1 base, and 15 bases lay between the germline ends. Method: immunoSEQ multiplex PCR; TCRdb's copy keeps in-frame clones and lacks some. The data contain around 45,000 clones, 60% to 85% of them singletons. This chain links TRBV30 with TRBJ1-1; possible D gene TRBD1, 6 bases. The starting material was CD4+ T cells from PBMCs cultured without peptide, obtained before COVID-19 vaccination. The sequence was obtained from a human donor who had a prior SARS-CoV-2 infection. The CDR3 reads CACGGRGANTEAFF. CDR3 DNA sequence: TGTGCCTGCGGGGGCCGAGGGGCGAACACTGAAGCTTTCTTT.